This note documents a single T cell receptor (beta chain) sequence. The antigen remains undetermined. The data were taken from a study of T cell responses to AZD1222 COVID-19 vaccine. Study-wide points: Donors were chiefly white British, with a greater number of females, and clonal diversity was perhaps underestimated. Unmutated variant regions reportedly attract nearly half of all spike-specific TCRs. Scientists sampled the repertoires only once the peak T cell response had passed. Distributed over spike, vaccine-associated CD4 TCRs predominated at 160-218 and 743-854.

The CDR3 consists of 16 residues. J was trimmed by 3 bases and V by 3 bases; bases with no gene match: 10. Germline CDR1 is MGHRA and CDR2 is YSYEKL. The protocol was immunoSEQ multiplex PCR, while the TCRdb copy is restricted to in-frame clones and leaves out a portion. In the table there are approximately 150,000 clones, about 91% of which are singletons. This clonotype originated in an adult in good health. Material: peripheral blood, obtained on day 0 of MenACWY control vaccination. This sequence joins TRBV4-1 and TRBJ2-7; 8 bases fit TRBD1. CDR3 protein: CASSQDRTGYFYEQYF. The CDR3 DNA reads TGCGCCAGCAGCCAGGACCGGACAGGGTATTTCTACGAGCAGTACTTC.